This TCR beta chain was captured in a study of blood T cell repertoires in COVID-19. Across the whole study: Specimens from acute and convalescent COVID-19 originated in the United States, Italy and Spain. T cells, B-cell-depleted T cells, or PBMCs provided the cDNA or gDNA that served as material.

Germline V CDR1 and CDR2: SGHNT, YENEEA. CDR3 size: 17 residues. Losses at the gene ends were 5 bases for V and 3 bases for J; bases not matched to a gene: 5. This clone was found once. Study processing details: From reference gene primer amplification, estimates of nucleated cell counts were derived. The data were produced by immunoSEQ multiplex PCR, yet TCRdb's version contains in-frame clones alone and is incomplete. D and trimming come from the DNA, and the V and J calls and clone size come from that table. The data hold some 220,000 clones, with 85% observed a single time. The sequence was obtained from a man aged 45-65 years who had recovered from COVID-19. Material: peripheral blood. This chain connects TRBV11-3 to TRBJ2-1; 15 bases match TRBD2. CDR3 coding DNA: TGTGCCAGCAGCCCCTGGACTAGCGGGAGGGTCTACAATGAGCAGTTCTTC. Its protein product is CASSPWTSGRVYNEQFF.